This T cell receptor (beta chain) was observed in a study of a mutant IDH1 vaccine in newly diagnosed glioma. The wider study: Patients were given eight vaccinations, scheduled in weeks 1, 3, 5, 7, 11, 15, 19 and 23. Whole-study findings and limits: The authors found pseudoprogression apparently unrelated to changes in top peripheral T cell clonotypes. Vaccine-induced immune responses occurred in approximately 93% of patients.

Time point denoted: week 23, last vaccination. Doses consisted of 300 ug of mutant IDH1 20-mer peptide each, paired with topical imiquimod. Tumors from donors were new WHO grade 3 or 4 IDH1-mutant astrocytomas with ATRX loss. V gave up 5 bases and J gave up 5 bases, with 25 bases separating them. CDR1 and CDR2 from the germline V gene are LNHDA and SQIVND (reference sequence). There are 17 residues in the CDR3. With respect to this clone: No antigen is known for it.

The table came from immunoSEQ multiplex PCR; TCRdb's copy has only in-frame clones and leaves some out. The profile covers about 44,000 clones, with less than 95% appearing a single time and approximately 4.1% taken by the ten largest. The sample in question was PBMCs, obtained from a glioma patient whose treatment included an IDH1 peptide vaccine. This clonotype originated in a man in his forties or fifties with glioma. The rearrangement uses TRBV19 and TRBJ2-7, with D possibly being TRBD1 (6 bases). The CDR3 spells CASSHPPLGRGSHEQYF. The CDR3 DNA reads TGTGCCAGTAGTCATCCCCCCTTAGGCAGGGGTTCCCACGAGCAGTACTTC.